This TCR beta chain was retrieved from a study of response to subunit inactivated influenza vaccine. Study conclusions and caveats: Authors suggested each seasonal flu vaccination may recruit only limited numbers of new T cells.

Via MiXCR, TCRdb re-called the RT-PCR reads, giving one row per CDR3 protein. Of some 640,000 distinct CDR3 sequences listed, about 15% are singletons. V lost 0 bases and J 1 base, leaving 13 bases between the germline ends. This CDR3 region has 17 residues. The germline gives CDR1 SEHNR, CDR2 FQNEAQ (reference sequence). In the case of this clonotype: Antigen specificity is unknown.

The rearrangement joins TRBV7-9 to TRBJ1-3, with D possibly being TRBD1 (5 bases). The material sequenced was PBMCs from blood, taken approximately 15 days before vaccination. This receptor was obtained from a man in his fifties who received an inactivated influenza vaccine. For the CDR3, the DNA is TGTGCCAGCAGCTTAGCGTGGGGCAGGATTTCTGGAAACACCATATATTTT. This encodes CASSLAWGRISGNTIYF.